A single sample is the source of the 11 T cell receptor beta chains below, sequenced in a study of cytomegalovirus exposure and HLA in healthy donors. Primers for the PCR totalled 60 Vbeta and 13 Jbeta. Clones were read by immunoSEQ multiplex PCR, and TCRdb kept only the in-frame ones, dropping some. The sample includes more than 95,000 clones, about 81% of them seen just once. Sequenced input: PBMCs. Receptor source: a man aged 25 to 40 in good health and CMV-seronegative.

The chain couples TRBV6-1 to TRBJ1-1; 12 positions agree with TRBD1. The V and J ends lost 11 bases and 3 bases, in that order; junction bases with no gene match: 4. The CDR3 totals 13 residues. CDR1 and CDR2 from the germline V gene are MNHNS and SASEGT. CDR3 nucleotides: TGTGCCGGGGGGACAGGGGGCTACACTGAAGCTTTCTTT. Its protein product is CAGGTGGYTEAFF.

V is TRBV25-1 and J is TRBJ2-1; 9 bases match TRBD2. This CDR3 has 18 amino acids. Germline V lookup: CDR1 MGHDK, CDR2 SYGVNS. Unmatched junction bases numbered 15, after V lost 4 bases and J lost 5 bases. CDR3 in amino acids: CASSGRRVAGVPDNEQFF. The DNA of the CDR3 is TGTGCCAGCAGTGGGCGGAGGGTAGCGGGAGTTCCGGACAATGAGCAGTTCTTC.

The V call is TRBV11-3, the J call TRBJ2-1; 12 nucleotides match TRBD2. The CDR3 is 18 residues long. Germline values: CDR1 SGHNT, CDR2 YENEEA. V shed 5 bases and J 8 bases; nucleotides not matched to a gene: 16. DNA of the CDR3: TGTGCCAGCAGCGCTACAGGGCTCTGGACTAGCGGGAAAGATGAGCAGTTCTTC. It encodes CASSATGLWTSGKDEQFF.

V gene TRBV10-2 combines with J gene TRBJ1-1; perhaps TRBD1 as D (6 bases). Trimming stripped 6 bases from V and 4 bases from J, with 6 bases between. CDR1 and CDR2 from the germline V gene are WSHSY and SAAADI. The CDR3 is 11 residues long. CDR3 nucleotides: TGCGCCAGCAGGGACAGCACTGAAGCTTTCTTT. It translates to CASRDSTEAFF.

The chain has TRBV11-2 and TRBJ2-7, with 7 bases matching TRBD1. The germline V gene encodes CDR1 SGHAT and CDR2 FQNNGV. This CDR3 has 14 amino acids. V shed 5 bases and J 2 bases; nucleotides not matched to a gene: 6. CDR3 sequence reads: CASSDPGQTYEQYF. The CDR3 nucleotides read TGTGCCAGCAGCGATCCGGGACAGACCTACGAGCAGTACTTC.

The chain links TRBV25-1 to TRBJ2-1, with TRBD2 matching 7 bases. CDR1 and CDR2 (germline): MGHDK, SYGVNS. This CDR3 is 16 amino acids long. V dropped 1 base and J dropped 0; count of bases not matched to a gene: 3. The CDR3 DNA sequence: TGTGCCAGCAGTGAATTGGGCGGGAGCTCCTACAATGAGCAGTTCTTC. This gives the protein CASSELGGSSYNEQFF.

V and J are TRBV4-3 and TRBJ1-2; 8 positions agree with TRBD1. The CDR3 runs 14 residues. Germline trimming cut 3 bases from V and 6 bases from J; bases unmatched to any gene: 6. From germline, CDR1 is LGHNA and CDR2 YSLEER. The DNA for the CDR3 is TGCGCCAGCAGCCAGGCAGGACAGGGAGATGGCTACACCTTC. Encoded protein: CASSQAGQGDGYTF.

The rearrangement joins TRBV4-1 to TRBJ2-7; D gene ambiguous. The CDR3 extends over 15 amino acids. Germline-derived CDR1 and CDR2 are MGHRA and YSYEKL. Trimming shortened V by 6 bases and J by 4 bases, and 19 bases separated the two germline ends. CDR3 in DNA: TGCGCCAGCAGTCCCCTGGCAGGCTTTTCTTACGAGCAGTACTTC. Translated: CASSPLAGFSYEQYF.

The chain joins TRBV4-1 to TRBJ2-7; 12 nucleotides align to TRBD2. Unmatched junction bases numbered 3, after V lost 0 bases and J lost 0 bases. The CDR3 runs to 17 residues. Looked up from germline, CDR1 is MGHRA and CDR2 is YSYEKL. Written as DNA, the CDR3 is TGCGCCAGCAGCCAAGATCTGACTAGCGGGAGCTCCTACGAGCAGTACTTC. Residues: CASSQDLTSGSSYEQYF.

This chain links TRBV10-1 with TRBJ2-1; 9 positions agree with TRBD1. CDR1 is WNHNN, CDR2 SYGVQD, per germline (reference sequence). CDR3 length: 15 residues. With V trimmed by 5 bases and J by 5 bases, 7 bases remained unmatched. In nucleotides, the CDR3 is TGCGCCAGCAGTCGGACAGGGGCGGGCAACAATGAGCAGTTCTTC. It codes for CASSRTGAGNNEQFF.

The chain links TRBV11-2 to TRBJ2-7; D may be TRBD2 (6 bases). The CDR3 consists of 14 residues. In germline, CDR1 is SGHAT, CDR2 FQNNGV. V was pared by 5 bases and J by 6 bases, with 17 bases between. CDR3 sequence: CASSAGTPPAEQYF. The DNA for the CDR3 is TGTGCCAGCAGCGCCGGGACTCCACCGGCCGAGCAGTACTTC.